This T cell receptor (beta chain) was profiled in a study of T cells in Graves' hyperthyroidism and ophthalmopathy. This clonotype was observed at least ten times. Subjects aged 18 to 65 presented with newly diagnosed hyperthyroidism of less than 2 months' duration. From RNA transcripts, TCR beta CDR3 regions were amplified. HTBI primers were employed in a first-round RT-PCR of the TCR CDR3. MiXCR was run by TCRdb on the multiplex PCR reads, yielding one entry per CDR3 protein. The profile covers around 400,000 distinct CDR3 sequences, with roughly 13% appearing a single time and roughly 8.3% taken by the ten largest. The CDR3 runs 14 residues. V was clipped by 2 bases and J by 5 bases; unmatched bases: 5.

This receptor was obtained from a young woman with Graves' hyperthyroidism. V and J are TRBV12-3 or TRBV12-4 and TRBJ2-5; the match to TRBD2 covers 7 bases. Sequencing used blood. CDR3 bases: TGTGCCAGCAGTTTACGGGGGGAGGCCGAGACCCAGTACTTC. Translating it yields CASSLRGEAETQYF.